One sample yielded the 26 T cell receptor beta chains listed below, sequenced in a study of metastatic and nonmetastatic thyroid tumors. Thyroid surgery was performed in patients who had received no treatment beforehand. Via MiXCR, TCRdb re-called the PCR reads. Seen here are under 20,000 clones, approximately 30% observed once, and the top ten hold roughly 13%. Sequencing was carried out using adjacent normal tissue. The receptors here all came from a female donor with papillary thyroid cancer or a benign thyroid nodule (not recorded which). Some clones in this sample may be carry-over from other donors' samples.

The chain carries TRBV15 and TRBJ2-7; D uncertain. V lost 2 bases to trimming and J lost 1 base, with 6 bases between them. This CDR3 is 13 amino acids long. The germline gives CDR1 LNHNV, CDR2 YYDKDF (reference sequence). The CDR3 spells CATSRYESYEQYF. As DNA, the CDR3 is TGTGCCACCAGCAGATATGAGTCCTACGAGCAGTACTTC.

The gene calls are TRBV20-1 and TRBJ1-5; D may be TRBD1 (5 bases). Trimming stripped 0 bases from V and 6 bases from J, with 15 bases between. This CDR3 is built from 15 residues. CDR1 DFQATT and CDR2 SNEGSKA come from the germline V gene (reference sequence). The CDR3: CSARDRQGGGQPQHF. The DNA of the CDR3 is TGCAGTGCTAGAGATAGGCAGGGAGGCGGTCAGCCCCAGCATTTT.

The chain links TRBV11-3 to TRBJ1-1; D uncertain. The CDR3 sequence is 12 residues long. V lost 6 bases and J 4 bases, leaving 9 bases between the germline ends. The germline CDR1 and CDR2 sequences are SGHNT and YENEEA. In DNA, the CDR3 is TGTGCCAGCAGGTTATGGGGCACTGAAGCTTTCTTT. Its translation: CASRLWGTEAFF.

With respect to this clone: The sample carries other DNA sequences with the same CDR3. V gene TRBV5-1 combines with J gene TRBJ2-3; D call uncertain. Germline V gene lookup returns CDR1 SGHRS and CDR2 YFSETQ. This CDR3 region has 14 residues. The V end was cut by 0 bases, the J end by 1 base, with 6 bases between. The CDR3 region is CASSLASGTDTQYF. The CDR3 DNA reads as TGCGCCAGCAGCTTGGCCAGCGGCACAGATACGCAGTATTTT.

CDR3 protein: CASKGATGELFF. CDR3 nucleotides: TGTGCCAGTAAGGGAGCTACCGGGGAGCTGTTTTTT. The chain recombines TRBV19 with TRBJ2-2, with TRBD2 as a possible D gene (5 bases). CDR3 length: 12 amino acids. Germline values: CDR1 LNHDA, CDR2 SQIVND (reference sequence). The V end lost 7 bases, the J end lost 5 bases, and 8 bases lay between the germline ends.

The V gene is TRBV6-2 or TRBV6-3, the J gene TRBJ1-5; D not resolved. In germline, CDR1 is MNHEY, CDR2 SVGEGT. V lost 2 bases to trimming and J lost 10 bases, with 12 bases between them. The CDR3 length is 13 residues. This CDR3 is CASSYVGISPQHF. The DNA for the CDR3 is TGTGCCAGCAGTTACGTAGGTATCAGCCCCCAGCATTTT.

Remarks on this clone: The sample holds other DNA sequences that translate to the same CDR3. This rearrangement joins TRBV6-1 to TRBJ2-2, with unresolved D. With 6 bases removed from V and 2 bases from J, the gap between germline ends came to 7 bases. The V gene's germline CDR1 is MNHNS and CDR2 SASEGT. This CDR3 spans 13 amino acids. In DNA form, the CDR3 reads TGTGCCAGCAGGAGATCTAACACCGGGGAGCTGTTTTTT. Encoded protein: CASRRSNTGELFF.

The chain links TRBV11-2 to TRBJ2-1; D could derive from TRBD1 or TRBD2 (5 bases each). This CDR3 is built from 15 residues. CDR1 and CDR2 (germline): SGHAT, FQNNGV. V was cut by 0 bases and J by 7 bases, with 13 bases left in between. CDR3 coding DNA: TGTGCCAGCAGCTTAGATAAGGGGTGGGGGAATGAGCAGTTCTTC. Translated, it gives CASSLDKGWGNEQFF.

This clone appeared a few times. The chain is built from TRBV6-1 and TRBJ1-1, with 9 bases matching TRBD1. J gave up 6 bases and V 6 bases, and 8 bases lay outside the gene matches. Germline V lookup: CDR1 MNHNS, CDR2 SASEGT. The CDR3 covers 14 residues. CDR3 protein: CASSHDRGISEAFF. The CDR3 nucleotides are TGTGCCAGCAGCCACGACAGGGGGATCTCTGAAGCTTTCTTT.

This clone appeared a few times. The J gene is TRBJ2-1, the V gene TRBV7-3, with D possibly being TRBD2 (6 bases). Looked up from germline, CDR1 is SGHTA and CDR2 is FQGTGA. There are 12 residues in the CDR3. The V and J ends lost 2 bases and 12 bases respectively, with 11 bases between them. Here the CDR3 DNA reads TGTGCCAGCAGCTTAGGCGGAGCGGGGCAGTTCTTC. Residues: CASSLGGAGQFF.

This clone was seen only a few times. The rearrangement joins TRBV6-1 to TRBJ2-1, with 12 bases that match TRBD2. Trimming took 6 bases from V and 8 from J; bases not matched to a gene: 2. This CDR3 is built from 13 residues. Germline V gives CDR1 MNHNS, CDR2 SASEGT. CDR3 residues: CASRRLAGDEQFF. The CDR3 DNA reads TGTGCCAGCAGAAGACTAGCGGGAGATGAGCAGTTCTTC.

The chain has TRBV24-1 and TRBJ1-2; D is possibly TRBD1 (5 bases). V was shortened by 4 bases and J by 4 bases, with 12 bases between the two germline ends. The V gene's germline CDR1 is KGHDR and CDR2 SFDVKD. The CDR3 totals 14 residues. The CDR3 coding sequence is TGTGCCACCAGTGACACCGGGACCATCTATGGCTACACCTTC. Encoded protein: CATSDTGTIYGYTF.

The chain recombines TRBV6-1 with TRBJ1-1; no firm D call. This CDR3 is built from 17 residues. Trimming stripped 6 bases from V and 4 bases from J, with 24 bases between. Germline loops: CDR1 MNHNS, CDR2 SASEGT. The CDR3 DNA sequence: TGTGCCAGCAGCCAACCGAGGACCGACCTTAGCCGCACTGAAGCTTTCTTT. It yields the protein CASSQPRTDLSRTEAFF.

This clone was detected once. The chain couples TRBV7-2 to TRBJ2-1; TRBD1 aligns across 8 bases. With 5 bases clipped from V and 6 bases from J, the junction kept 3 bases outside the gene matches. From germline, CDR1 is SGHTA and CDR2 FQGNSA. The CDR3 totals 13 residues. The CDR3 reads CASSRTGGNEQFF. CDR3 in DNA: TGTGCCAGCAGCCGCACAGGGGGCAATGAGCAGTTCTTC.

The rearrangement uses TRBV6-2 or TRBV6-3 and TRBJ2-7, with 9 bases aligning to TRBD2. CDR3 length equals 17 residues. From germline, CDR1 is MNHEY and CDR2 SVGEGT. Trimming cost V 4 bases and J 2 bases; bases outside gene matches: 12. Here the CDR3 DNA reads TGTGCCAGCAGTTTCCCCTTAGCGGGAGTAAACACCTACGAGCAGTACTTC. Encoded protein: CASSFPLAGVNTYEQYF.

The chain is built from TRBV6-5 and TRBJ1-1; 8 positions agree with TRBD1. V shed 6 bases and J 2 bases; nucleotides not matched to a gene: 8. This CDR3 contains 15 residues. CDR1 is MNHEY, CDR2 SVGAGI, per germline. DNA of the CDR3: TGTGCCAGCAGGTACAGACAGGGGACTAACACTGAAGCTTTCTTT. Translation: CASRYRQGTNTEAFF.

CDR3 sequence: CSARAPGQGNSGNTIYF. The CDR3 DNA sequence: TGCAGTGCTAGAGCGCCGGGACAGGGAAACTCTGGAAACACCATATATTTT. This rearrangement joins TRBV20-1 to TRBJ1-3; 9 positions match TRBD1. J gave up 0 bases and V 1 base, and 7 bases lay outside the gene matches. The CDR3 sequence is 17 residues long. Germline V gene data show CDR1 as DFQATT and CDR2 as SNEGSKA (reference sequence).

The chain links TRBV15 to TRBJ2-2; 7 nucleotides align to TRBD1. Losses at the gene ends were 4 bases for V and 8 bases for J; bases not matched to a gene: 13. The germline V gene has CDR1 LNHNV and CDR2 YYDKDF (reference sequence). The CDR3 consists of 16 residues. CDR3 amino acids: CATSKTGTARGGELFF. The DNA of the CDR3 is TGTGCCACCAGCAAGACAGGGACGGCCAGAGGTGGGGAGCTGTTTTTT.

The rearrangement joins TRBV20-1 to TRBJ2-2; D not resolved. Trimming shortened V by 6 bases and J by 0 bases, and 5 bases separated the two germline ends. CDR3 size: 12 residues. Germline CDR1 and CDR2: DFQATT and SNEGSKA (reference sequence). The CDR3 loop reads CSALSNTGELFF. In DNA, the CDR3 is TGCAGTGCCTTATCGAACACCGGGGAGCTGTTTTTT.

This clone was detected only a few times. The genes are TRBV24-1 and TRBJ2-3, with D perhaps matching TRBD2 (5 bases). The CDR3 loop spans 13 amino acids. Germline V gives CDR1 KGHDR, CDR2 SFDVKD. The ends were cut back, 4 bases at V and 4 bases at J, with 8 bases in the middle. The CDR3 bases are TGTGCCACCAGTGAGGGAGCGGCAGATACGCAGTATTTT. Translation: CATSEGAADTQYF.

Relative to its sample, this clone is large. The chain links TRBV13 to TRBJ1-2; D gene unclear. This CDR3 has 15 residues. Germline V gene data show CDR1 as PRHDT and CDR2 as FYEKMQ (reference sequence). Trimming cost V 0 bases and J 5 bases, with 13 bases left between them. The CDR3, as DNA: TGTGCCAGCAGCTTAGGGGTAACCGGAGGGTATGGCTACACCTTC. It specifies CASSLGVTGGYGYTF. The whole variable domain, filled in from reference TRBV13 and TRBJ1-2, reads AAGVIQSPRHLIKEKRETATLKCYPIPRHDTVYWYQQGPGQDPQFLISFYEKMQSDKGSIPDRFSAQQFSDYHSELNMSSLELGDSALYFCASSLGVTGGYGYTFGSGTRLTVV.

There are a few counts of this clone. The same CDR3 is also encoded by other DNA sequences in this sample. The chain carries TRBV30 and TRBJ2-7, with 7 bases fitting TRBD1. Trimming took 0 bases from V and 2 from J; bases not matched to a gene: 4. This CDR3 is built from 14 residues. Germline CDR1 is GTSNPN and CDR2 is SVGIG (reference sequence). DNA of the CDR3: TGTGCCTGGAGTGTATCGGGGACAGCCTACGAGCAGTACTTC. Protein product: CAWSVSGTAYEQYF.

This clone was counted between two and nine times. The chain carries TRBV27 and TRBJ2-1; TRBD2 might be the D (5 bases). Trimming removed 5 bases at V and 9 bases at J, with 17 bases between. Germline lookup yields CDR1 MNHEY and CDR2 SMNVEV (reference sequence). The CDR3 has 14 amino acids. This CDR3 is CASSRDLTGGEQFF. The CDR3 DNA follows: TGTGCCAGCAGTCGGGATTTGACGGGCGGTGAGCAGTTCTTC.

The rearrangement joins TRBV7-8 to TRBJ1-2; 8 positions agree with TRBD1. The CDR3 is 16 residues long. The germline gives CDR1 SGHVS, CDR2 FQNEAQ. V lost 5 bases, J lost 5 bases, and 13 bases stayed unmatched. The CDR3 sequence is CASSLRDRSTGYGYTF. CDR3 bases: TGTGCCAGCAGCCTCCGGGACAGGTCCACTGGGTATGGCTACACCTTC. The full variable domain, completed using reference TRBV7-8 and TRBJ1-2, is GAGVSQSPRYKVAKRGQDVALRCDPISGHVSLFWYQQALGQGPEFLTYFQNEAQLDKSGLPSDRFFAERPEGSVSTLKIQRTQQEDSAVYLCASSLRDRSTGYGYTFGSGTRLTVV.

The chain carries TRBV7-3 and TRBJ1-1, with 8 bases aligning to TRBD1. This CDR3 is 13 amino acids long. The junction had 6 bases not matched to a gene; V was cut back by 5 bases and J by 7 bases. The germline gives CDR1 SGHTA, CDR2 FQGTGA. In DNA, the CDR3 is TGTGCCAGCAGCGCGGACAGGGATGGTGAAGCTTTCTTT. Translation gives CASSADRDGEAFF.

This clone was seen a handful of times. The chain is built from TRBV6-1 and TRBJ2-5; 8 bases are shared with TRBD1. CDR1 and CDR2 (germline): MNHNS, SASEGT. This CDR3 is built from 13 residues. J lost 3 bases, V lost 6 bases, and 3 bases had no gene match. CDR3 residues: CASSMGQEETQYF. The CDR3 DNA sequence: TGTGCCAGCAGCATGGGACAGGAAGAGACCCAGTACTTC.